This is a list of T cell receptor beta chains from one sample in a study of cytomegalovirus exposure and HLA in healthy donors. The method was immunoSEQ multiplex PCR; TCRdb's version includes in-frame clones alone and lacks a portion of them. The table shows fewer than 200,000 clones, with 84% occurring only once. Specimen: PBMCs. The origin of the receptors is a girl aged 2 to 9 in good health and CMV-seropositive. Each CDR3 is given with its conserved first and last residue. Each record gives: D gene, clone size, V gene, CDR3 length, J gene, CDR3 protein, CDR3 DNA. The D gene is left open where the match is weak. The listing skips clone size in some rows; elsewhere it reads once, few, many or a size class.

TRBD2	.	TRBV19	14	TRBJ2-7	CASNAGGGGYEQYF	TGTGCCAGTAATGCGGGAGGGGGAGGCTACGAGCAGTACTTC
TRBD2	.	TRBV5-6	15	TRBJ2-7	CASSLLASGLYEQYF	TGTGCCAGCAGCTTGTTGGCTAGCGGATTATACGAGCAGTACTTC
.	.	TRBV4-2	16	TRBJ2-1	CASSQGGGIRNNEQFF	TGTGCCAGCAGCCAAGGCGGGGGCATACGAAACAATGAGCAGTTCTTC
.	.	TRBV19	17	TRBJ1-5	CASSDTQVTVKGQPQHF	TGTGCCAGTAGCGACACCCAAGTGACAGTAAAAGGCCAGCCCCAGCATTTT
.	few	TRBV6-1	14	TRBJ1-5	CASSPGQENQPQHF	TGTGCCAGCAGCCCGGGACAAGAGAATCAGCCCCAGCATTTT
.	.	TRBV5-1	15	TRBJ2-6	CASSLGAGGANVLTF	TGCGCCAGCAGCTTGGGGGCTGGAGGGGCCAACGTCCTGACTTTC
.	.	TRBV14	15	TRBJ1-1	CASSQDMGVGTEAFF	TGTGCCAGCAGCCAAGATATGGGCGTCGGCACTGAAGCTTTCTTT
.	.	TRBV7-2	13	TRBJ2-1	CASSLADGLLDVF	TGTGCCAGCAGTTTAGCAGATGGACTCCTTGACGTCTTC
.	.	TRBV6-5	11	TRBJ1-5	CASMDTQPQHF	TGTGCCAGCATGGACACGCAGCCCCAGCATTTT
.	.	TRBV19	15	TRBJ1-5	CASSIDAGGNQPQHF	TGTGCCAGTAGTATAGATGCGGGGGGCAATCAGCCCCAGCATTTT
.	.	TRBV9	16	TRBJ1-1	CANSSTQNGWNTEAFF	TGTGCCAACAGCTCGACTCAGAATGGATGGAACACTGAAGCTTTCTTT
TRBD1	few	TRBV6-1	15	TRBJ1-5	CARPGGQGSNQPQHF	TGTGCCAGGCCAGGGGGTCAGGGAAGCAATCAGCCCCAGCATTTT
TRBD2	.	TRBV9	16	TRBJ2-3	CASSVVTGTSEDTQYF	TGTGCCAGCAGCGTAGTGACCGGGACTAGCGAAGATACGCAGTATTTT
TRBD2	.	TRBV30	18	TRBJ2-7	CAWSVIGAGGGLSYEQYF	TGTGCCTGGAGTGTAATCGGAGCGGGAGGGGGTTTGTCCTACGAGCAGTACTTC
TRBD1	.	TRBV7-2	18	TRBJ1-3	CASSLEPTGGRSGNTIYF	TGTGCCAGCAGCTTAGAGCCCACAGGGGGAAGGTCTGGAAACACCATATATTTT
.	.	TRBV6-1	14	TRBJ2-3	CASRGTASTDTQYF	TGTGCCAGCAGAGGTACAGCTTCCACAGATACGCAGTATTTT
.	.	TRBV19	18	TRBJ2-6	CASSIAGQLGSGANVLTF	TGTGCCAGTAGTATAGCAGGGCAGTTAGGCTCTGGGGCCAACGTCCTGACTTTC
TRBD1	.	TRBV7-8	14	TRBJ2-7	CASDWGQGGYEQYF	TGTGCCAGCGACTGGGGACAGGGGGGCTACGAGCAGTACTTC
TRBD1	once	TRBV9	15	TRBJ2-3	CASSVSGTVTDTQYF	TGTGCCAGCAGCGTGTCCGGGACAGTCACAGATACGCAGTATTTT
TRBD2	.	TRBV5-1	17	TRBJ2-3	CASSPGRAGASTDTQYF	TGCGCCAGCAGCCCCGGCCGGGCGGGAGCAAGCACAGATACGCAGTATTTT
.	.	TRBV5-6	16	TRBJ2-1	CASSLVGGSKFNEQFF	TGTGCCAGCAGCTTGGTAGGTGGGAGTAAATTCAATGAGCAGTTCTTC
.	.	TRBV6-5	14	TRBJ2-3	CASGKTGSTDTQYF	TGTGCCAGCGGTAAGACAGGCAGCACAGATACGCAGTATTTT
TRBD2	.	TRBV15	17	TRBJ2-3	CATSRGGRARVADTQYF	TGTGCCACCAGCAGGGGCGGGAGGGCCCGGGTCGCAGATACGCAGTATTTT
.	.	TRBV7-9	15	TRBJ1-5	CASSPGQSERQPQHF	TGTGCCAGCAGCCCTGGACAGAGTGAACGTCAGCCCCAGCATTTT
TRBD2	few	TRBV27	13	TRBJ2-1	CASSFIAGTEQFF	TGTGCCAGCAGTTTCATAGCGGGAACCGAGCAGTTCTTC
.	.	TRBV29-1	13	TRBJ2-1	CSVVSGVFNEQFF	TGCAGCGTTGTTTCAGGGGTTTTCAATGAGCAGTTCTTC
.	once	TRBV19	14	TRBJ1-6	CASRQQAYNSPLHF	TGTGCCAGTAGACAGCAAGCCTATAATTCACCCCTCCACTTT
.	once	TRBV28	13	TRBJ2-7	CASTGGVSYEQYF	TGTGCCAGCACGGGCGGGGTCTCCTACGAGCAGTACTTC
.	once	TRBV6-6	14	TRBJ1-5	CASSGSGIGQPQHF	TGTGCCAGCAGTGGTTCGGGTATTGGGCAGCCCCAGCATTTT
.	.	TRBV30	17	TRBJ1-5	CAWSGYSILGGDQPQHF	TGTGCCTGGAGTGGATACTCTATTTTAGGGGGTGATCAGCCCCAGCATTTT
.	.	TRBV9	15	TRBJ2-1	CASSVEEGSYNEQFF	TGTGCCAGCAGCGTAGAAGAGGGCTCCTACAATGAGCAGTTCTTC
TRBD2	.	TRBV2	14	TRBJ2-7	CASSGTSGSYEQYF	TGTGCCAGCAGTGGGACTAGCGGCTCCTACGAGCAGTACTTC
.	.	TRBV15	14	TRBJ2-3	CATSREHITDTQYF	TGTGCCACCAGCAGGGAGCACATCACAGATACGCAGTATTTT
TRBD1	.	TRBV13	17	TRBJ2-2	CASTLPLRQGGPGELFF	TGTGCCAGCACCTTACCCCTCCGACAGGGCGGGCCCGGGGAGCTGTTTTTT
TRBD2	.	TRBV4-2	16	TRBJ2-7	CASSQEGTSGAYEQYF	TGTGCCAGCAGCCAAGAAGGGACTAGCGGGGCCTACGAGCAGTACTTC
.	.	TRBV6-1	14	TRBJ2-5	CASTPQGGQETQYF	TGTGCCAGCACCCCACAGGGTGGCCAAGAGACCCAGTACTTC
TRBD1	.	TRBV5-8	13	TRBJ2-7	CASFGTVTYEQYF	TGTGCCAGCTTCGGGACAGTAACCTACGAGCAGTACTTC
.	.	TRBV19	16	TRBJ2-2	CASSTQGGRGNGELFF	TGTGCCAGTAGTACACAAGGGGGGCGGGGGAACGGGGAGCTGTTTTTT
.	.	TRBV23-1	18	TRBJ2-7	CASSQSIWVGGPPHEQYF	TGCGCCAGCAGTCAATCTATCTGGGTAGGGGGACCCCCCCACGAGCAGTACTTC
.	.	TRBV11-2	13	TRBJ2-7	CASSRTYRVPQYF	TGTGCCAGCAGCCGAACCTACAGGGTCCCGCAGTACTTC